Presented here are 22 T cell receptor beta chains from one specimen sequenced in a study of cytomegalovirus exposure and HLA in healthy donors. Both 60 Vbeta primers and 13 Jbeta primers went into the PCR. TCRdb's copy holds only in-frame clones and misses some; the assay was immunoSEQ multiplex PCR. The table has fewer than 150,000 clones, more than 80% seen once. Sequences were obtained from PBMCs. These receptors were taken from a woman in her 30s in good health and CMV-seropositive.

This clone has only one observation. V usage is TRBV9 and J usage is TRBJ1-3; D is uncertain. Trimming took 0 bases from V and 4 from J, leaving 14 bases between them. CDR3 length equals 16 residues. CDR1 and CDR2 from the germline V gene are SGDLS and YYNGEE. The CDR3 is CASSVALPGSGNTIYF. DNA of the CDR3: TGTGCCAGCAGCGTAGCGTTACCAGGCTCCGGAAACACCATATATTTT. Full variable domain (outside the CDR3, taken from reference TRBV9 and TRBJ1-3): DSGVTQTPKHLITATGQRVTLRCSPRSGDLSVYWYQQSLDQGLQFLIQYYNGEERAKGNILERFSAQQFPDLHSELNLSSLELGDSALYFCASSVALPGSGNTIYFGEGSWLTVV.

V gene TRBV6-1 combines with J gene TRBJ1-1, with 8 bases lining up with TRBD1. Trimming cost V 5 bases and J 10 bases; bases outside gene matches: 6. Germline CDR1 and CDR2: MNHNS and SASEGT. The CDR3 sequence is 12 residues long. CDR3: CASSSGQGSAFF. The CDR3 DNA sequence: TGTGCCAGCAGTTCAGGACAGGGATCAGCTTTCTTT.

This chain links TRBV5-1 with TRBJ1-1; D might be TRBD1 (5 bases). Trimming cost V 6 bases and J 3 bases, with 21 bases left between them. Germline V gene lookup returns CDR1 SGHRS and CDR2 YFSETQ. The length of the CDR3 is 16 residues. The CDR3 protein is CASTLLKGEGDTEAFF. CDR3 nucleotide sequence: TGCGCCAGCACCCTCCTGAAAGGGGAGGGAGACACTGAAGCTTTCTTT. Using reference TRBV5-1 and TRBJ1-1 for the parts outside the CDR3, the full variable domain is KAGVTQTPRYLIKTRGQQVTLSCSPISGHRSVSWYQQTPGQGLQFLFEYFSETQRNKGNFPGRFSGRQFSNSRSEMNVSTLELGDSALYLCASTLLKGEGDTEAFFGQGTRLTVV.

The V call is TRBV18, the J call TRBJ1-1; possible D gene TRBD1, 6 bases. Germline V gives CDR1 KGHSH, CDR2 LQKENI. This CDR3 comprises 14 residues. V lost 2 bases, J lost 3 bases, and 10 bases lay in between. This chain's CDR3 is CASSPGGADTEAFF. The CDR3 region has the DNA TGTGCCAGCTCACCAGGGGGCGCGGACACTGAAGCTTTCTTT.

This sequence joins TRBV7-3 and TRBJ2-5, with TRBD2 matching over 9 bases. CDR1 and CDR2 (germline): SGHTA, FQGTGA. Trimming took 0 bases from V and 5 from J; bases not matched to a gene: 4. The CDR3 totals 15 residues. As DNA, the CDR3 is TGTGCCAGCAGCTTAACTAGCGGGGGCGGGGAGACCCAGTACTTC. The encoded protein is CASSLTSGGGETQYF.

The chain links TRBV10-3 to TRBJ1-1, with TRBD1 matching over 7 bases. With V trimmed by 6 bases and J by 10 bases, 5 bases remained unmatched. The length of the CDR3 is 11 residues. Germline V CDR1 and CDR2: ENHRY, SYGVKD. The CDR3, as DNA: TGTGCCATCAGAAGGGACAGCACAGCTTTCTTT. It yields the protein CAIRRDSTAFF.

The rearrangement joins TRBV5-1 to TRBJ1-4; D is ambiguous. Trimming removed 0 bases at V and 12 bases at J, with 18 bases between. Per germline, CDR1 SGHRS and CDR2 YFSETQ. This CDR3 is built from 15 residues. In DNA, the CDR3 is TGCGCCAGCAGCTTGGAGGGCAACCGGGGTGGAGAACTGTTTTTT. This encodes CASSLEGNRGGELFF.

Only one count was recorded for this clone. This rearrangement joins TRBV28 to TRBJ2-5, with TRBD2 matching 9 bases. The CDR3 totals 13 residues. V was pared by 8 bases and J by 5 bases, with 6 bases of the junction left unmatched. Per germline, CDR1 MDHEN and CDR2 SYDVKM. The CDR3 sequence is CASRRREGETQYF. The CDR3 region has the DNA TGTGCCAGCCGTAGGCGGGAGGGGGAGACCCAGTACTTC.

The DNA of the CDR3 is TGCGCCAGCAGCCCTCAGGGGGGCGGCTATGGCTACACCTTC. Protein sequence: CASSPQGGGYGYTF. The V and J genes are TRBV5-1 and TRBJ1-2, with 7 bases identical to TRBD1. CDR3 size: 14 residues. V was pared by 4 bases and J by 4 bases, with 7 bases of the junction left unmatched. Germline V gene data show CDR1 as SGHRS and CDR2 as YFSETQ.

This chain links TRBV18 with TRBJ2-6; D gene uncertain. V was clipped by 2 bases and J by 1 base, with 6 bases between them. The germline V gene encodes CDR1 KGHSH and CDR2 LQKENI. CDR3 length equals 15 residues. In nucleotides, the CDR3 is TGTGCCAGCTCACCAGAGCTTTCTGGGGCCAACGTCCTGACTTTC. It yields the protein CASSPELSGANVLTF.

The V gene is TRBV5-1, the J gene TRBJ1-2; 11 bases agree with TRBD1. This CDR3 is built from 15 residues. V was pared by 2 bases and J by 4 bases, with 4 bases of the junction left unmatched. Germline V gene lookup returns CDR1 SGHRS and CDR2 YFSETQ. CDR3 DNA sequence: TGCGCCAGCAGCTTCCGGGACAGGGGGACCTATGGCTACACCTTC. It translates to CASSFRDRGTYGYTF.

V gene TRBV6-5 combines with J gene TRBJ1-6; D gene uncertain. Germline CDR1 reads MNHEY; CDR2 reads SVGAGI. V lost 6 bases to trimming and J lost 4 bases, with 7 bases between them. The CDR3 covers 13 residues. The CDR3 loop reads CASRRDYNSPLHF. The CDR3 DNA is TGTGCCAGCAGGCGGGATTATAATTCACCCCTCCACTTT.

This chain joins TRBV27 and TRBJ1-1, with 8 bases identical to TRBD1. J lost 4 bases, V lost 8 bases, and 6 bases had no gene match. Germline V gene lookup returns CDR1 MNHEY and CDR2 SMNVEV (reference sequence). The CDR3 is 13 residues long. The CDR3 coding sequence is TGTGCCAGCCACAGGGGGTGGACCACTGAAGCTTTCTTT. Translating gives CASHRGWTTEAFF.

Comment on this clone: A read error may account for a junction end that differs from germline. The J gene is TRBJ2-5, the V gene TRBV7-7, with D possibly matching TRBD2 (5 bases). The CDR3 sequence is 13 residues long. Germline V gene data show CDR1 as SSHAT and CDR2 as FNYEAQ (reference sequence). CDR3 sequence (DNA): TGTGCTAGCAGCTTGAGCGGCCAAGAGACCCAGTACTTC. Protein sequence: CASSLSGQETQYF.

The J gene is TRBJ2-7, the V gene TRBV6-1; no reliable D call. V shed 2 bases and J shed 0 bases, with 8 bases lying between them. There are 14 residues in the CDR3. Per germline, CDR1 MNHNS and CDR2 SASEGT. The CDR3, as DNA: TGTGCCAGCAGTGAAAACCAGGCCTCCTACGAGCAGTACTTC. It is translated as CASSENQASYEQYF.

The chain couples TRBV5-1 to TRBJ2-7, with D perhaps TRBD1 (6 bases). CDR3 length: 13 amino acids. CDR1 and CDR2 (germline): SGHRS, YFSETQ. The V and J ends lost 4 bases and 5 bases respectively, with 13 bases between them. Written as DNA, the CDR3 is TGCGCCAGCAGCCCCCCCGGGACAAACGAGCAGTACTTC. Protein product: CASSPPGTNEQYF.

In this sample, this clone turned up a few times. The chain employs TRBV27 and TRBJ2-7; the match to TRBD2 covers 9 bases. The ends lost 2 bases at V and 1 base at J; junction bases unmatched: 9. CDR1 MNHEY and CDR2 SMNVEV come from the germline V gene (reference sequence). The CDR3 has 17 amino acids. CDR3 bases: TGTGCCAGCAGTTTAGGGTTAGCGGGAGATCAGTCCTACGAGCAGTACTTC. It encodes CASSLGLAGDQSYEQYF.

The J gene is TRBJ2-7, the V gene TRBV15, with D possibly TRBD2 on 6 matching bases. Trimming took 1 base from V and 3 from J, leaving 19 bases between them. Germline V CDR1 and CDR2: LNHNV, YYDKDF (reference sequence). The CDR3 totals 17 residues. CDR3 amino acids: CATSRGGESWGGYEQYF. In nucleotides, the CDR3 is TGTGCCACCAGCAGAGGGGGGGAGTCTTGGGGTGGCTACGAGCAGTACTTC.

The chain joins TRBV7-3 to TRBJ1-1; D is uncertain. Trimming cost V 5 bases and J 2 bases, with 9 bases left between them. This CDR3 has 13 amino acids. From germline, CDR1 is SGHTA and CDR2 FQGTGA. CDR3 DNA sequence: TGTGCCAGCAGCCCCCGCGCTAACACTGAAGCTTTCTTT. This translates into CASSPRANTEAFF.

The J gene is TRBJ1-1, the V gene TRBV9, with 7 bases fitting TRBD1. Germline CDR1 and CDR2: SGDLS and YYNGEE. Germline trimming cut 4 bases from V and 3 bases from J; bases unmatched to any gene: 6. The CDR3 contains 14 residues. CDR3 region: CASSTRDRDTEAFF. CDR3 DNA: TGTGCCAGCAGCACCCGCGACAGGGACACTGAAGCTTTCTTT. Filled out from reference TRBV9 and TRBJ1-1, the complete variable domain reads DSGVTQTPKHLITATGQRVTLRCSPRSGDLSVYWYQQSLDQGLQFLIQYYNGEERAKGNILERFSAQQFPDLHSELNLSSLELGDSALYFCASSTRDRDTEAFFGQGTRLTVV.

The chain couples TRBV4-1 to TRBJ2-4; the D gene is possibly TRBD2 (6 bases). CDR1 is MGHRA, CDR2 YSYEKL, per germline. This CDR3 has 18 amino acids. Trimming pared 1 base from V and 0 bases from J, leaving 16 bases between. The CDR3 region has the DNA TGCGCCAGCAGCCAAGGTAGGGCAGGACTACTAGCCAAAAACATTCAGTACTTC. This gives the protein CASSQGRAGLLAKNIQYF.

This rearrangement joins TRBV5-1 to TRBJ2-5, with TRBD2 matching 9 bases. The DNA matches TRBJ2-7 better at its end, which makes the J call doubtful. This CDR3 contains 15 residues. The V gene's germline CDR1 is SGHRS and CDR2 YFSETQ. CDR3 in amino acids: CASSWTSESSYEQYF. The CDR3 nucleotides are TGCGCCAGCAGCTGGACTAGCGAGAGCTCCTACGAGCAGTACTTC.